This T cell receptor (beta chain) appears in the sequencing data of a study of T-cell memory formation after mild COVID-19. Per the germline V gene, CDR1 is SGHRS and CDR2 is YFSETQ. This CDR3 spans 14 amino acids. The trim removed 4 bases at V and 5 bases at J, leaving 5 bases unmatched. This clonotype was recorded many times. The antigen is not known. The study, taken as a whole, reports: For contracting clones, CD4+ ones sat mainly in CM and EM, CD8+ in EMRA.

From the 5' RACE reads, TCRdb called clonotypes with MiXCR, one entry per CDR3 protein. Of just over 50,000 distinct CDR3 sequences detected, roughly 9% appear once; the ten largest clones hold roughly 10%. This sequence joins TRBV5-1 and TRBJ1-1, with TRBD1 identical over 10 bases. The TCR comes from an adult woman who had mild COVID-19 (a few samples of this study predate the infection). Cell type and time point are not known. The sequenced material came from PBMCs or a T cell subset sorted from them (not recorded which). This CDR3 reads CASSPPGQGTEAFF. In DNA, the CDR3 is TGCGCCAGCAGCCCACCGGGACAGGGGACTGAAGCTTTCTTT.